The 7 T cell receptor beta chains presented below share a single source sample, sequenced in a study of metastatic and nonmetastatic thyroid tumors. With MiXCR, TCRdb called clones anew from the PCR reads. The sample comprises some 55,000 clones, roughly 30% of which are singletons, and 15% to 20% rests with the top ten. Every patient was untreated before thyroid surgery. The sequenced sample consisted of blood. The receptors come from a female donor with papillary thyroid cancer or a benign thyroid nodule (not recorded which). Some clones in this sample may be carry-over from other donors' samples.

CDR3 in amino acids: CSAREAQRVKYQETQYF. The CDR3 nucleotides read TGCAGTGCTAGAGAGGCCCAGCGGGTAAAGTACCAAGAGACCCAGTACTTC. The V and J genes are TRBV20-1 and TRBJ2-1; TRBD2 might be the D (6 bases). The J call may be in error: the DNA end matches TRBJ2-5 better. Germline V gene data show CDR1 as DFQATT and CDR2 as SNEGSKA (reference sequence). The CDR3 is 17 residues long.

The genes are TRBV20-1 and TRBJ2-3; tentatively, D is TRBD2 (6 bases). V lost 6 bases, J lost 4 bases, and 17 bases lay in between. In germline, CDR1 is DFQATT, CDR2 SNEGSKA (reference sequence). This CDR3 has 14 amino acids. The CDR3 reads CSAPIGGLADTQYF. As DNA, the CDR3 is TGCAGTGCCCCAATCGGGGGTCTGGCAGATACGCAGTATTTT.

This clone was seen a few times. The V call is TRBV28, the J call TRBJ1-2; perhaps TRBD1 as D (6 bases). Germline CDR1 is MDHEN and CDR2 is SYDVKM. The CDR3 length is 13 residues. Trimming shortened V by 4 bases and J by 4 bases, and 10 bases separated the two germline ends. DNA for the CDR3: TGTGCCAGCAGTTCCCCAGGGGCCTATGGCTACACCTTC. Amino acids: CASSSPGAYGYTF.

This clone has more than one count but fewer than ten. V usage is TRBV10-1 and J usage is TRBJ2-3; D is tentatively TRBD1 or TRBD2 (5 bases each). V shed 6 bases and J shed 1 base, with 8 bases lying between them. The CDR3 loop spans 13 amino acids. CDR1 is WNHNN, CDR2 SYGVQD, per germline (reference sequence). This CDR3 reads CASRRGGTDTQYF. The CDR3 bases are TGCGCCAGCAGGAGAGGGGGCACAGATACGCAGTATTTT.

The chain couples TRBV20-1 to TRBJ2-1; 12 nucleotides line up with TRBD2. The CDR3 has 14 residues. Per germline, CDR1 DFQATT and CDR2 SNEGSKA (reference sequence). With 7 bases clipped from V and 5 bases from J, the junction kept 6 bases outside the gene matches. In DNA, the CDR3 is TGCAGTGTCCGGACTAGCGGGAAACACAATGAGCAGTTCTTC. Translating it yields CSVRTSGKHNEQFF.

This chain links TRBV27 with TRBJ2-2, with D perhaps TRBD1 or TRBD2 (5 bases each). V lost 6 bases and J lost 4, with 18 bases in between. The V gene's germline CDR1 is MNHEY and CDR2 SMNVEV (reference sequence). This CDR3 comprises 16 residues. DNA for the CDR3: TGTGCCAGCAGCCAGCAGGGAGCCCTCAGCACCGGGGAGCTGTTTTTT. This sequence encodes CASSQQGALSTGELFF.

The chain links TRBV20-1 to TRBJ1-2; 9 bases are shared with TRBD1. The CDR3 consists of 16 residues. With 0 bases clipped from V and 2 bases from J, the junction kept 7 bases outside the gene matches. Germline V gene data show CDR1 as DFQATT and CDR2 as SNEGSKA (reference sequence). CDR3 region: CSARDTGTGTNYGYTF. Here the CDR3 DNA reads TGCAGTGCTAGAGATACCGGGACAGGGACGAACTATGGCTACACCTTC.